This TCR beta chain stems from a study of control samples from healthy donors and cancer patients. This CDR3 contains 14 residues. Trimming shortened V by 2 bases and J by 9 bases, and 13 bases separated the two germline ends. Germline V gene data show CDR1 as KGHDR and CDR2 as SFDVKD. Method: immunoSEQ multiplex PCR; TCRdb's copy keeps in-frame clones and lacks some. The sample holds approximately 94,000 clones, around 85% seen once. The table lists this clone with a count of one. The sequenced material came from PBMCs. The chain uses TRBV24-1 and TRBJ1-5; D is possibly TRBD1 (5 bases). This clonotype was obtained from a man between 65 and 85 years old with lung cancer. This CDR3 reads CATSDWGTSGPQHF. The CDR3 region has the DNA TGTGCCACCAGTGATTGGGGGACGTCGGGGCCCCAGCATTTT.